The rows below give T cell receptor beta chains drawn from one sample of a study of blood T cell repertoires in COVID-19. TCRdb's copy holds only in-frame clones and misses some; the assay was immunoSEQ multiplex PCR. The data hold some 260,000 clones, with approximately 88% observed a single time. Sequencing input: peripheral blood. These receptors came from a woman aged 30 to 39 with COVID-19, enrolled during active disease. The CDR3 runs from the conserved cysteine through the conserved F or W. D genes are given only for firm matches. The size field is filled for only some rows; it gives once, few, many or a size class.

j_call,v_call,d_call,clone_size,cdr3_nt,cdr3_aa
TRBJ1-1,TRBV6-1,.,once,TGTGCCAGCAGTGAAAACAGGGTTGGCACTGAAGCTTTCTTT,CASSENRVGTEAFF
TRBJ1-2,TRBV29-1,TRBD1,.,TGCAGCGTTGAATGGACAGGGCGGTATGGCTACACCTTC,CSVEWTGRYGYTF
TRBJ1-6,TRBV18,TRBD1,.,TGTGCCAGCTCACCGGAAGGACAGGTCTATAATTCACCCCTCCACTTT,CASSPEGQVYNSPLHF
TRBJ1-3,TRBV6-5,.,.,TGTGCCAGCAGTTACGGAGATTCTGGAAACACCATATATTTT,CASSYGDSGNTIYF
TRBJ2-1,TRBV24-1,TRBD2,once,TGTGCCACCAGCCGGACTAGCACAGGCAATGAGCAGTTCTTC,CATSRTSTGNEQFF
TRBJ1-2,TRBV18,.,.,TGTGCCAGCTCACCATCCGAGGATCATAACTATGGCTACACCTTC,CASSPSEDHNYGYTF
TRBJ1-1,TRBV5-1,.,.,TGCGCCAGCGGCAGGGGAACTAACACTGAAGCTTTCTTT,CASGRGTNTEAFF
TRBJ1-5,TRBV15,.,once,TGTGCCACCAGCAGAGCGGGCAGGGAAGATCAGCCCCAGCATTTT,CATSRAGREDQPQHF
TRBJ1-2,TRBV15,TRBD1,.,TGTGCCACCAGCAGAGATGGACAGGCTGCCAACTATGGCTACACCTTC,CATSRDGQAANYGYTF
TRBJ2-2,TRBV5-1,.,.,TGCGCCAGCAGCTTGGAGGGAGCCGGGGAGCTGTTTTTT,CASSLEGAGELFF
TRBJ1-5,TRBV7-8,.,.,TGTGCCAGCAGCTTAGTTTCAGGGAGCAATCAGCCCCAGCATTTT,CASSLVSGSNQPQHF
TRBJ1-1,TRBV19,.,.,TGTGCCAGTAGTATTCTCGGGGGTGAAGCTTTCTTT,CASSILGGEAFF
TRBJ1-4,TRBV5-1,.,.,TGCGCCAGCAGCTTGCGGGGGGGTACGAGTGAAAAACTGTTTTTT,CASSLRGGTSEKLFF
TRBJ2-7,TRBV27,.,.,TGTGCCAGCAGCACTGGACAGTGGGGAGGGGAGCAGTACTTC,CASSTGQWGGEQYF
TRBJ1-1,TRBV6-5,.,.,TGTGCCAGCAGTTACCAGCGACAGTTGAACACTGAAGCTTTCTTT,CASSYQRQLNTEAFF
TRBJ2-1,TRBV5-4,TRBD2,.,TGTGCCAGCAGCTTGAGTGGGACTAGCGGTACCAATGAGCAGTTCTTC,CASSLSGTSGTNEQFF